This TCR beta chain was sequenced in a study of blood T cell repertoires in COVID-19. The overall study: Samples representing acute and convalescent COVID-19 were sourced from the United States, Italy and Spain.

Individuals drawn from 20 to 25 US areas were about 18 to 95 years old. Grouping used clinical history reported by participants in a survey and questionnaire. In the study's own analysis: Nucleated cell number was recorded as an estimate derived from reference gene primer amplification. Libraries were prepared by immunoSEQ multiplex PCR; TCRdb keeps only in-frame clonotypes and omits some of them. That table supplies the V and J calls and clone size; D and trimming were determined from the DNA. The sample consists of 200,000 to 300,000 clones, about 89% of them appearing once. The sequencing sample was made of PBMCs or T cells enriched from blood (not recorded which). This clonotype was sampled from a woman aged 18-29 years who had recovered from COVID-19.

The CDR3 DNA is TGTGCCAGCAGCCAAGAGCAGGCAATCTATGGCTACACCTTC. Translating gives CASSQEQAIYGYTF. The chain couples TRBV3-1 (or the pseudogene TRBV3-2) to TRBJ1-2; no definite D call. The germline V gene encodes CDR1 LGHDT and CDR2 YNNKEL (reference sequence). Deletions cut 0 bases from V and 4 bases from J, with 9 bases between. This CDR3 region has 14 residues.